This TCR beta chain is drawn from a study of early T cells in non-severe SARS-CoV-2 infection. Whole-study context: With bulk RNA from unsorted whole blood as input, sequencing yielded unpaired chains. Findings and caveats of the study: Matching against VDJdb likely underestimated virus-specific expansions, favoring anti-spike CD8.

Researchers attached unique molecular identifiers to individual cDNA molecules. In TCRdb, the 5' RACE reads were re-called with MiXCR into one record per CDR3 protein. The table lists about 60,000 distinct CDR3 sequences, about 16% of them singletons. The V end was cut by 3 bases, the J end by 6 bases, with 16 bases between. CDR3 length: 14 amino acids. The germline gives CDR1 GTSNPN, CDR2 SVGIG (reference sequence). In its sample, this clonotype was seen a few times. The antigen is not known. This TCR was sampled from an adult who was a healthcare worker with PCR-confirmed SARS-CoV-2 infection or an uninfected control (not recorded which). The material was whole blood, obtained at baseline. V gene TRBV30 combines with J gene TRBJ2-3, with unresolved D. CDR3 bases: TGTGCCTGGAGCAGGACCACAACCAGGGATACGCAGTATTTT. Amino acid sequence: CAWSRTTTRDTQYF.